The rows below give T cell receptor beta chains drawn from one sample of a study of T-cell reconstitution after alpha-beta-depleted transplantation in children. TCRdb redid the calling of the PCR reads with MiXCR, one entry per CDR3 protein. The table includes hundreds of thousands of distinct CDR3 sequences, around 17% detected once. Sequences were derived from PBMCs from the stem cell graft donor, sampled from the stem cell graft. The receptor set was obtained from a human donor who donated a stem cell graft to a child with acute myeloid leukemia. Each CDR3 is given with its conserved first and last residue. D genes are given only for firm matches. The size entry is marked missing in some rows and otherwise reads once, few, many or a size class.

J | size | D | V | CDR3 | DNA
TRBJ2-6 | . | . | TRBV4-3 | CASSHTEDTSGANVLTF | TGCGCCAGCAGCCATACCGAAGACACCTCTGGGGCCAACGTCCTGACTTTC
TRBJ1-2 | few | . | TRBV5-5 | CASSFRDRTSYGYTF | TGTGCCAGCAGCTTCCGGGACCGCACCTCCTATGGCTACACCTTC
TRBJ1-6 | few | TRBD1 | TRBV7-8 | CASRRGQGINSPLHF | TGTGCCAGCCGGCGGGGACAGGGGATCAATTCACCCCTCCACTTT
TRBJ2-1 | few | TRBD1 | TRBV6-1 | CASSVRPGGGPGVEQFF | TGTGCCAGCAGTGTAAGACCAGGGGGCGGTCCAGGGGTTGAGCAGTTCTTC
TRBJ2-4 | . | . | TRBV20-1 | CSGWHRRGKNIQYF | TGCAGTGGTTGGCATCGGAGGGGCAAAAACATTCAGTACTTC
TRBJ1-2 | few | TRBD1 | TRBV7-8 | CASSLTPGGVRGGYTF | TGTGCCAGCAGCTTAACCCCAGGGGGAGTACGGGGAGGCTACACCTTC
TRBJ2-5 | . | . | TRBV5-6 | CASSFGKKNGGRYETQYF | TGTGCCAGCAGCTTCGGGAAAAAAAACGGGGGACGATATGAGACCCAGTACTTC
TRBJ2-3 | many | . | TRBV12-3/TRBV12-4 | CASKSGDTQYF | TGTGCCAGCAAAAGCGGAGATACGCAGTATTTT
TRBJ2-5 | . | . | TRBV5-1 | CASREGRLQETQYF | TGCGCCAGCAGGGAGGGACGATTGCAAGAGACCCAGTACTTC
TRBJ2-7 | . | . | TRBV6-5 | CASSYSGFSYEQYF | TGTGCCAGCAGTTACTCTGGCTTTTCCTACGAGCAGTACTTC
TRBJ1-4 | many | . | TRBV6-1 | CASSLTGTTNEKLFF | TGTGCCAGCAGTCTGACGGGAACCACTAATGAAAAACTGTTTTTT
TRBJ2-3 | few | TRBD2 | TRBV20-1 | CSATPGPGLAGGLIDTQYF | TGCAGTGCTACCCCTGGGCCGGGACTAGCGGGGGGGCTTATAGATACGCAGTATTTT
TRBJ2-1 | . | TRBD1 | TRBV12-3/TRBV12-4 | CTSSLFGTGNNEQFF | TGTACCAGCAGTTTATTTGGGACAGGGAACAATGAGCAGTTCTTC